This TCR beta chain stems from a study of graft-versus-host responses after intestinal transplantation. Across the whole study: All recipients were transplanted with multivisceral, liver-intestinal, or isolated intestinal grafts. Every one of the recipients received anti-thymocyte globulin induction and afterwards took tacrolimus and steroids for about 3 years.

This CDR3 comprises 17 residues. Germline lookup yields CDR1 SGHAT and CDR2 FQNNGV. With 5 bases removed from V and 0 bases from J, the gap between germline ends came to 16 bases. The protocol was immunoSEQ multiplex PCR, while the TCRdb copy is restricted to in-frame clones and leaves out a portion. The table records about 100,000 clones, about 90% of them present only once. This clone came up once. Its cognate antigen is unknown. This sample comprised unstimulated CD4+ T cells sorted from spleen or lymph node cells, obtained before intestinal transplant. The V gene is TRBV11-2, the J gene TRBJ2-2; the D gene is possibly TRBD2 (7 bases). The TCR sequence derives from a human donor who received an intestinal transplant. In DNA, the CDR3 is TGTGCCAGCAGCCCCGGGGGGCGCGTGGCGAACACCGGGGAGCTGTTTTTT. Encoded protein: CASSPGGRVANTGELFF.